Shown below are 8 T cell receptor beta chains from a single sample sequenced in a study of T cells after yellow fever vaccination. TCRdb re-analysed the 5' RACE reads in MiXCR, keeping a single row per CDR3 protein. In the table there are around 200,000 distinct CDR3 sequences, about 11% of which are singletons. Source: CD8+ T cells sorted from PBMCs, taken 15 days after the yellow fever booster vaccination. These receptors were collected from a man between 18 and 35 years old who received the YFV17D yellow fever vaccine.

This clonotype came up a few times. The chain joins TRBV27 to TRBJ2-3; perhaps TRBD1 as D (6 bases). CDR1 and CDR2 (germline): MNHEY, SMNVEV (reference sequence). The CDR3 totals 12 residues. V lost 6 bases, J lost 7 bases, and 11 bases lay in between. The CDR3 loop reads CASSPRGNTQYF. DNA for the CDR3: TGTGCCAGCAGCCCAAGGGGGAATACGCAGTATTTT.

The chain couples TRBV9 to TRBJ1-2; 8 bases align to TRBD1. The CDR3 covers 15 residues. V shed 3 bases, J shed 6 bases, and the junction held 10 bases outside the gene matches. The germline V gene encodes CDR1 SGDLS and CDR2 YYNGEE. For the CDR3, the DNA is TGTGCCAGCAGCGGCCGGGACAGGAGCTATGATGGCTACACCTTC. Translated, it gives CASSGRDRSYDGYTF. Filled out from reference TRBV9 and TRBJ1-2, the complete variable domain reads DSGVTQTPKHLITATGQRVTLRCSPRSGDLSVYWYQQSLDQGLQFLIQYYNGEERAKGNILERFSAQQFPDLHSELNLSSLELGDSALYFCASSGRDRSYDGYTFGSGTRLTVV.

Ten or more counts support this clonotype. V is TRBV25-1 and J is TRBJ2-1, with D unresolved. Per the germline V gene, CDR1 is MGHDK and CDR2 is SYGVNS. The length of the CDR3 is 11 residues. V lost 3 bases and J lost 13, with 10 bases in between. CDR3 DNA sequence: TGTGCCAGCAGTGATGTGTCCTACCAGTTCTTC. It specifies CASSDVSYQFF. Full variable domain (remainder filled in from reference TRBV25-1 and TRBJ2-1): EADIYQTPRYLVIGTGKKITLECSQTMGHDKMYWYQQDPGMELHLIHYSYGVNSTEKGDLSSESTVSRIRTEHFPLTLESARPSHTSQYLCASSDVSYQFFGPGTRLTVL.

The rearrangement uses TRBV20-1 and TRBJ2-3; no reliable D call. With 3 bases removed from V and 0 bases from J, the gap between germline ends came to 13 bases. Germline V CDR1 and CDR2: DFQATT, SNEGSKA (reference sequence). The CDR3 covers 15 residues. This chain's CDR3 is CSASWAVSSTDTQYF. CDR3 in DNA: TGCAGTGCTAGTTGGGCGGTCTCTAGCACAGATACGCAGTATTTT.

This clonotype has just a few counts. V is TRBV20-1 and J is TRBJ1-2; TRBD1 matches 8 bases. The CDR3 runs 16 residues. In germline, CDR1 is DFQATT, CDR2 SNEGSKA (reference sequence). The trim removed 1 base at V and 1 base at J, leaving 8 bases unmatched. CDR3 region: CSARVGQGVGNYGYTF. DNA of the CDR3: TGCAGTGCTAGAGTCGGACAGGGAGTCGGTAACTATGGCTACACCTTC.

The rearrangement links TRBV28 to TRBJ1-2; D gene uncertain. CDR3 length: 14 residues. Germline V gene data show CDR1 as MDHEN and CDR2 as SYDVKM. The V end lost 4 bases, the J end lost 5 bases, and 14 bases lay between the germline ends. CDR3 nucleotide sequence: TGTGCCAGCAGTTGGGAAGACCGAGCATATGGCTACACCTTC. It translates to CASSWEDRAYGYTF.

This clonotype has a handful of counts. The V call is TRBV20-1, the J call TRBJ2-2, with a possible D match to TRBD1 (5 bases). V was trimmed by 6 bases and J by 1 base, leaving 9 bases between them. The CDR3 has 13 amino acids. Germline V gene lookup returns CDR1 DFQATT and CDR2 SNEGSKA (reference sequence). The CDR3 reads CSAVRGNTGELFF. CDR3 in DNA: TGCAGTGCAGTTAGGGGGAACACCGGGGAGCTGTTTTTT.

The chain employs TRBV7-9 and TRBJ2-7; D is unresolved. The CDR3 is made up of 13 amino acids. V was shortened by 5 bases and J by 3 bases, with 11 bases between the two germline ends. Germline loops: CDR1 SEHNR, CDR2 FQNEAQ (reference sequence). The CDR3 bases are TGTGCCAGCAGCCCGGGCCCTCACTACGAGCAGTACGTC. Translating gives CASSPGPHYEQYV.